This T cell receptor (beta chain) emerged from a study of blood T cell repertoires in COVID-19. Profiling relied on immunoSEQ multiplex PCR, and the TCRdb table lists in-frame clones only, not all of them. The sample has around 170,000 clones; 74% are singletons. This CDR3 has 15 residues. Per the germline V gene, CDR1 is LNHDA and CDR2 is SQIVND (reference sequence). The V and J ends lost 6 bases and 0 bases, in that order; junction bases with no gene match: 4. This TCR was sampled from a woman older than 75 with acute or convalescent COVID-19. This chain links TRBV19 with TRBJ1-3; 8 bases line up with TRBD1. The sequenced material came from peripheral blood. The CDR3 nucleotides read TGTGCCAGTAGGGACAGGGCCACCTCTGGAAACACCATATATTTT. This codes for CASRDRATSGNTIYF.